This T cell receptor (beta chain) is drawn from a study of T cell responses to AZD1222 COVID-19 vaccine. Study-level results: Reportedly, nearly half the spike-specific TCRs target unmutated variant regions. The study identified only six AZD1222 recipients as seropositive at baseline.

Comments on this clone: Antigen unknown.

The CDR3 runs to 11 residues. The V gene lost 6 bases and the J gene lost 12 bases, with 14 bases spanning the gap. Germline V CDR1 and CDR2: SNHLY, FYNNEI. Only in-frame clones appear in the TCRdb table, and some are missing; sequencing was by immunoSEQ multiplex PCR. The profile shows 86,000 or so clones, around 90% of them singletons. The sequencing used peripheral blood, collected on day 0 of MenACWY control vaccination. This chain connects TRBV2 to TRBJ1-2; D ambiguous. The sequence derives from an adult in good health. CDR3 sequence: CASSGGRGNTF. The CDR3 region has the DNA TGTGCCAGCAGCGGAGGACGGGGAAACACCTTC.